This T cell receptor beta chain is from a study of blood T cell repertoires in COVID-19. Study summary: The origin of the acute and convalescent COVID-19 samples was the United States, Italy and Spain. Sources were T cells, B-cell-depleted T cells, or PBMCs; the material itself was cDNA or gDNA.

Methods used by the authors: From reference gene primer amplification, estimates of nucleated cell counts were derived. The data were produced by immunoSEQ multiplex PCR, yet TCRdb's version contains in-frame clones alone and is incomplete. V and J calls and clone size follow that table, whereas D and trimming were derived from the DNA. This table has some 150,000 clones, approximately 80% appearing once. The germline CDR1 and CDR2 sequences are SGHRS and YFSETQ. The CDR3 runs to 16 residues. With V trimmed by 4 bases and J by 7 bases, 11 bases remained unmatched. This clone was seen only once. The sequenced sample was peripheral blood. J is TRBJ2-3 and V is TRBV5-1; TRBD1 agrees at 11 bases. The clonotype was recovered from a human donor in a cohort sampled during active COVID-19. CDR3 sequence (DNA): TGCGCCAGCAGCCCCGGGACAGGGGGAACTTGGAATACGCAGTATTTT. Its protein is CASSPGTGGTWNTQYF. Looking up the rest from reference TRBV5-1 and TRBJ2-3 gives the full variable domain: KAGVTQTPRYLIKTRGQQVTLSCSPISGHRSVSWYQQTPGQGLQFLFEYFSETQRNKGNFPGRFSGRQFSNSRSEMNVSTLELGDSALYLCASSPGTGGTWNTQYFGPGTRLTVL.